These 15 T cell receptor beta chains originate from one sample sequenced in a study of OX40 agonist ivuxolimab in advanced cancers. Here immunoSEQ multiplex PCR was the method, and the copy in TCRdb shows in-frame clones only, minus some. This table holds over 65,000 clones, approximately 80% found once. The sequencing here drew on CD4+ or CD8+ T cells sorted from blood, taken in a trial of the OX40 agonist ivuxolimab. Receptors were obtained from an adult with an advanced solid tumor such as melanoma, head and neck, liver or kidney cancer.

The chain carries TRBV25-1 and TRBJ2-2; 7 positions match TRBD2. CDR1 and CDR2 (germline): MGHDK, SYGVNS. This CDR3 spans 16 amino acids. V trimming: 2 bases; J trimming: 3 bases; junction bases outside the gene matches: 6. The CDR3 here is CASSEALGRYTGELFF. The DNA for the CDR3 is TGTGCCAGCAGTGAAGCCCTCGGGAGGTACACCGGGGAGCTGTTTTTT.

This chain uses TRBV5-6 with TRBJ2-5; 7 bases agree with TRBD1. The V and J ends lost 4 bases and 5 bases, in that order; junction bases with no gene match: 5. Germline V gives CDR1 SGHDT, CDR2 YYEEEE. The CDR3 totals 13 residues. CDR3 loop: CASSMGQRETQYF. CDR3 coding DNA: TGTGCCAGCAGCATGGGACAGCGGGAGACCCAGTACTTC.

The CDR3 nucleotides are TGTGCCAGCAGCTGGGGCCAGGGGGAAGGTGGCTACACCTTC. This codes for CASSWGQGEGGYTF. V gene TRBV5-6 combines with J gene TRBJ1-2, with 7 bases identical to TRBD1. Germline V lookup: CDR1 SGHDT, CDR2 YYEEEE. With V trimmed by 3 bases and J by 7 bases, 9 bases remained unmatched. The CDR3 consists of 14 residues.

This clone has only one observation. This sequence joins TRBV7-3 and TRBJ2-3; 12 bases are shared with TRBD2. CDR1 and CDR2 (germline): SGHTA, FQGTGA. The J segment lost 2 bases and the V segment lost 1 base, leaving 13 bases of the junction unmatched. The CDR3 extends over 20 amino acids. CDR3 region: CASSLIGGLAGQSSTDTQYF. The DNA for the CDR3 is TGTGCCAGCAGCTTAATTGGGGGACTAGCGGGCCAATCCTCCACAGATACGCAGTATTTT.

The chain has TRBV5-1 and TRBJ2-1; possibly TRBD2 for D (6 bases). The germline CDR1 and CDR2 sequences are SGHRS and YFSETQ. The CDR3 totals 13 residues. V was cut by 2 bases and J by 7 bases, with 10 bases left in between. The CDR3 protein is CASSFAGTNEQFF. CDR3 sequence (DNA): TGCGCCAGCAGCTTCGCCGGGACTAATGAGCAGTTCTTC.

V usage is TRBV30 and J usage is TRBJ1-3; TRBD1 aligns across 7 bases. The CDR3 has 12 amino acids. J lost 3 bases, V lost 8 bases, and 4 bases had no gene match. Germline values: CDR1 GTSNPN, CDR2 SVGIG (reference sequence). In DNA form, the CDR3 reads TGTGCCGTACAGGGGTTTGGAAACACCATATATTTT. Translated: CAVQGFGNTIYF.

The V and J genes are TRBV5-6 and TRBJ2-3; 12 nucleotides line up with TRBD1. After removal of 4 bases from V and 4 bases from J, the junction contained 4 bases not matched to a gene. Germline-derived CDR1 and CDR2 are SGHDT and YYEEEE. The CDR3 has 15 amino acids. The DNA of the CDR3 is TGTGCCAGCAGCGCGGGACAGGGGGCGGCAGATACGCAGTATTTT. Translating it yields CASSAGQGAADTQYF.

In nucleotides, the CDR3 is TGTGCCAGCAGTTCGCCGGGGCCTGGGAGCAATCAGCCCCAGCATTTT. Protein sequence: CASSSPGPGSNQPQHF. The V gene is TRBV28, the J gene TRBJ1-5, with D tentatively TRBD1 (5 bases). CDR3 size: 16 residues. Trimming removed 4 bases at V and 1 base at J, with 14 bases between. Germline CDR1 MDHEN, CDR2 SYDVKM.

The chain recombines TRBV6-6 with TRBJ1-4; D is undetermined. The CDR3 is 13 residues long. The V end lost 6 bases, the J end lost 8 bases, and 13 bases lay between the germline ends. The V gene's germline CDR1 is MNHNY and CDR2 SVGAGI (reference sequence). The CDR3 here is CASRPSPREKLFF. The CDR3 region has the DNA TGTGCCAGCAGACCAAGCCCTCGGGAAAAACTGTTTTTT.

The chain uses TRBV9 and TRBJ2-1; a weak D match, TRBD2 (6 bases). The CDR3 runs to 15 residues. CDR1 and CDR2 from the germline V gene are SGDLS and YYNGEE. The V and J ends lost 4 bases and 9 bases respectively, with 20 bases between them. The CDR3 loop reads CASSRAATSTGEQFF. DNA of the CDR3: TGTGCCAGCAGCCGAGCGGCAACTAGCACTGGTGAGCAGTTCTTC.

The sample holds one count of this clone. The chain combines TRBV5-4 with TRBJ2-1; a possible D gene is TRBD2 (5 bases). The length of the CDR3 is 15 residues. V was clipped by 5 bases and J by 7 bases, with 19 bases between them. CDR1 and CDR2 (germline): SGHNT, YYREEE (reference sequence). CDR3 protein: CASRPSGVYMNEQFF. In nucleotides, the CDR3 is TGTGCCAGCAGGCCCAGCGGAGTCTACATGAATGAGCAGTTCTTC.

The CDR3 nucleotides read TGCAGCGCCCGGGGGACAGGTTCCGACTATGGCTACACCTTC. This sequence encodes CSARGTGSDYGYTF. V usage is TRBV29-1 and J usage is TRBJ1-2; 8 bases align to TRBD1. CDR3 length: 14 residues. The V and J ends lost 7 bases and 3 bases, in that order; junction bases with no gene match: 10. The germline V gene encodes CDR1 SQVTM and CDR2 ANQGSEA.

The J gene is TRBJ2-1, the V gene TRBV19; TRBD2 matches 11 bases. Germline trimming cut 0 bases from V and 4 bases from J; bases unmatched to any gene: 11. Germline V lookup: CDR1 LNHDA, CDR2 SQIVND (reference sequence). This CDR3 has 19 residues. CDR3 in DNA: TGTGCCAGTAGTATAGACCCGCCCCGACTAGCGGGAATATACAATGAGCAGTTCTTC. Amino acid sequence: CASSIDPPRLAGIYNEQFF.

Remarks on this clone: Other DNA sequences from this sample encode an identical CDR3 as well. The chain recombines TRBV30 with TRBJ2-5; D is unclear. V gave up 1 base and J gave up 4 bases, with 1 base separating them. Germline values: CDR1 GTSNPN, CDR2 SVGIG (reference sequence). CDR3 size: 10 residues. Here the CDR3 DNA reads TGTGCCTGGAGTGGAGAGACCCAGTACTTC. Translation gives CAWSGETQYF.

The chain uses TRBV5-5 and TRBJ2-3, with TRBD1 matching over 9 bases. The CDR3 runs to 14 residues. J was trimmed by 6 bases and V by 2 bases; bases with no gene match: 4. Germline CDR1 SGHKS, CDR2 YYEKEE (reference sequence). The chain's CDR3 is CASSFGTGPDTQYF. DNA of the CDR3: TGTGCCAGCAGCTTCGGGACAGGGCCCGATACGCAGTATTTT.